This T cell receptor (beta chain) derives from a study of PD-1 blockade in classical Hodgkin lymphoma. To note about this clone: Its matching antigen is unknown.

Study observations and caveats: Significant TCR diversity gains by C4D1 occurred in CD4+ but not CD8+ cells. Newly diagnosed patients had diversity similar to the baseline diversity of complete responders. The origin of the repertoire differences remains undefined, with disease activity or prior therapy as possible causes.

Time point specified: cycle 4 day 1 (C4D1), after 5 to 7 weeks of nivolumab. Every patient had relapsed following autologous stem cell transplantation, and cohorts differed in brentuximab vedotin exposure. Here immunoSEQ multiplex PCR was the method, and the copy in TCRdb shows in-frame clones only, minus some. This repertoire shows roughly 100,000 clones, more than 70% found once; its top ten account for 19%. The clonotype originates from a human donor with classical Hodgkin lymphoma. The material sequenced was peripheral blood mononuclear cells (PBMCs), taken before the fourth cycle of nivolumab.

The CDR3 loop reads CANRGLYNEQFF. CDR3 DNA sequence: TGTGCCAATCGCGGCCTGTACAATGAGCAGTTCTTC. The chain recombines TRBV6-1 with TRBJ2-1; no reliable D call. Germline V CDR1 and CDR2: MNHNS, SASEGT. V was clipped by 10 bases and J by 4 bases, with 11 bases between them. The CDR3 is 12 amino acids.